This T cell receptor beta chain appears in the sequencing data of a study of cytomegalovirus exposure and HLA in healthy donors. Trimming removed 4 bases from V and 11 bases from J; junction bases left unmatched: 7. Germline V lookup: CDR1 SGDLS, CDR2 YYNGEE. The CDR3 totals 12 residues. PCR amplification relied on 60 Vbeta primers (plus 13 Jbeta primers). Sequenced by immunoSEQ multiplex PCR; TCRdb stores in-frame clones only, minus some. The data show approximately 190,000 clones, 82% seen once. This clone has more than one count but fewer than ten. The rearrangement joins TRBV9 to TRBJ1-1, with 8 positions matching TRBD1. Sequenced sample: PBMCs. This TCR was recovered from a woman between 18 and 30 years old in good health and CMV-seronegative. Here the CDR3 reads CASSTQGATAFF. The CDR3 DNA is TGTGCCAGCAGCACCCAGGGGGCTACGGCTTTCTTT.